This passage covers 9 T cell receptor beta chains from one sample sequenced in a study of T cell repertoires in cytomegalovirus infection. TCRdb itself ran the reads through MiXCR, one entry per CDR3 protein. The sample consists of roughly 640,000 distinct CDR3 sequences, 20% to 25% of them appearing once. The sequencing input was CD8+ T cells from PBMCs. These receptor sequences come from a human donor in good health (CMV status not recorded). Some clones in this sample may be carry-over from other donors' samples.

This clonotype has at least ten counts. This chain connects TRBV7-2 to TRBJ1-6, with 7 positions matching TRBD1. Germline V CDR1 and CDR2: SGHTA, FQGNSA. The CDR3 is 15 residues long. V was pared by 3 bases and J by 9 bases, with 8 bases of the junction left unmatched. The CDR3 coding sequence is TGTGCCAGCAGCTTCAGCACAGGGGTCGGTTCACCCCTCCACTTT. Its translation is CASSFSTGVGSPLHF.

This clonotype occurred a few times. This sequence joins TRBV7-9 and TRBJ1-5, with D possibly matching TRBD1 (5 bases). The CDR3 is 14 residues long. Trimming removed 3 bases from V and 2 bases from J, with 8 bases in between. Germline loops: CDR1 SEHNR, CDR2 FQNEAQ (reference sequence). CDR3 sequence (DNA): TGTGCCAGCAGCTTTACACAGGGCAATCAGCCCCAGCATTTT. Protein sequence: CASSFTQGNQPQHF.

This clonotype showed up many times. The chain carries TRBV27 and TRBJ2-3, with 7 bases aligning to TRBD2. There are 15 residues in the CDR3. Germline values: CDR1 MNHEY, CDR2 SMNVEV (reference sequence). Germline trimming cut 6 bases from V and 3 bases from J; bases unmatched to any gene: 9. The CDR3 is CASRLRDYGTDTQYF. In nucleotides, the CDR3 is TGTGCCAGCAGACTCCGGGACTACGGAACAGATACGCAGTATTTT.

As for this clonotype: A read error may explain this, as a much larger clone is one base away. V usage is TRBV6-1 and J usage is TRBJ1-2; the D is unclear. This CDR3 has 13 amino acids. The V and J ends lost 6 bases and 10 bases respectively, with 18 bases between them. Per the germline V gene, CDR1 is MNHNS and CDR2 is SASEGT. The CDR3 nucleotides read TGTGCCAGCAGCACAAATCCTTTCCGTGACTACACCTTC. Its protein is CASSTNPFRDYTF.

The sample holds one count of this clonotype. This rearrangement joins TRBV15 to TRBJ2-6; no reliable D call. The CDR3 is made up of 14 amino acids. Between the trimmed V and J ends, which lost 6 bases and 1 base, there was a span of 7 bases. CDR1 and CDR2 (germline): LNHNV, YYDKDF (reference sequence). This CDR3 is CATRGSSGANVLTF. As DNA, the CDR3 is TGTGCCACCAGGGGTTCTTCTGGGGCCAACGTCCTGACTTTC.

The CDR3 DNA reads TGTGCCAGCAGTTTTCGTCTAGCGGGGTATAATACGCAGTATTTT. Its protein product is CASSFRLAGYNTQYF. The chain couples TRBV12-3 or TRBV12-4 to TRBJ2-3; the match to TRBD2 covers 9 bases. Trimming at V came to 3 bases and at J to 7 bases, leaving 8 bases not matched to a gene. This CDR3 has 15 amino acids.

This clonotype has a count of ten or more. The gene calls are TRBV7-8 and TRBJ2-3; 8 nucleotides align to TRBD1. CDR3 size: 16 residues. After removal of 1 base from V and 2 bases from J, the junction contained 5 bases not matched to a gene. Per germline, CDR1 SGHVS and CDR2 FQNEAQ. The CDR3 nucleotides read TGTGCCAGCAGCTTAGGTGCGGGACAGGCCACAGATACGCAGTATTTT. Protein product: CASSLGAGQATDTQYF.

The chain recombines TRBV10-2 with TRBJ2-2; possible D gene TRBD2, 7 bases. The CDR3 runs to 18 residues. Looked up from germline, CDR1 is WSHSY and CDR2 is SAAADI. V lost 2 bases and J 3 bases, leaving 19 bases between the germline ends. CDR3 sequence (DNA): TGCGCCAGCAGTGAGCCTGGTTGGGGGGGGGCCTACACCGGGGAGCTGTTTTTT. Residues: CASSEPGWGGAYTGELFF.

This clonotype was counted only a few times. This chain connects TRBV29-1 to TRBJ1-1; D gene unclear. From germline, CDR1 is SQVTM and CDR2 ANQGSEA. The CDR3 totals 12 residues. Trimming removed 6 bases at V and 1 base at J, with 9 bases between. The CDR3 sequence is CSVVDRNTEAFF. The CDR3, as DNA: TGCAGCGTCGTTGATCGGAACACTGAAGCTTTCTTT.